This TCR beta chain was retrieved from a study of blood T cell repertoires in COVID-19. Study background: The samples span acute and convalescent COVID-19 from the United States, Italy and Spain. Sources were T cells, B-cell-depleted T cells, or PBMCs; the material itself was cDNA or gDNA.

Germline V CDR1 and CDR2: ENHRY, SYGVKD. The CDR3 has 12 residues. V dropped 4 bases and J dropped 5; count of bases not matched to a gene: 1. Authors' analysis steps: Quantification of nucleated cells was approximated via reference gene primer amplification. Clones were sequenced by immunoSEQ multiplex PCR, and TCRdb holds only the in-frame ones, with some missing. The DNA was the basis for D and trimming; V, J and clone size are from that table. This table holds around 130,000 clones, around 89% found once. V gene TRBV10-3 combines with J gene TRBJ2-7; 8 bases map to TRBD1. This clonotype originated in a man aged 45 to 65 with active or convalescent COVID-19. Sequencing used peripheral blood. Here the CDR3 reads CAISGTGNEQYF. The CDR3 region has the DNA TGTGCCATCAGTGGGACAGGGAACGAGCAGTACTTC.